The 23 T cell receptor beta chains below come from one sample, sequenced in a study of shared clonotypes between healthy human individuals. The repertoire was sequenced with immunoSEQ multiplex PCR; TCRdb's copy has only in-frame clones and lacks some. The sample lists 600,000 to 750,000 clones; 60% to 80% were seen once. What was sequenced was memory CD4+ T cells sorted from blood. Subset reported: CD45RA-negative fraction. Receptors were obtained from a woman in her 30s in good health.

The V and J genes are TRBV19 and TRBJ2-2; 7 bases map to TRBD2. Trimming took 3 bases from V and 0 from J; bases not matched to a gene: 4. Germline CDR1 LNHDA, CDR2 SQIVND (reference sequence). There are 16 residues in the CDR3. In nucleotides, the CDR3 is TGTGCCAGTAGTATGGGGGGAGGGACGAACACCGGGGAGCTGTTTTTT. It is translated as CASSMGGGTNTGELFF.

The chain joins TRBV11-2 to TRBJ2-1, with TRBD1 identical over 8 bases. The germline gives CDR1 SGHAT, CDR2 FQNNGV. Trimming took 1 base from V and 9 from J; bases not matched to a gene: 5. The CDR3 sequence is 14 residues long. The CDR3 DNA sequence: TGTGCCAGCAGCTTAGTCAGGGGGCGAGGTGAGCAGTTCTTC. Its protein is CASSLVRGRGEQFF.

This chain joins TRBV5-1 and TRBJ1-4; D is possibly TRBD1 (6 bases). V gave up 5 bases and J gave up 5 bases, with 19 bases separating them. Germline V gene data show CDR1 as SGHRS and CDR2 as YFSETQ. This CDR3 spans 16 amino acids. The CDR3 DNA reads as TGCGCCAGCAGTCCGGGGGGAACAGGGTGGAATGAAAAACTGTTTTTT. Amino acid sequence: CASSPGGTGWNEKLFF.

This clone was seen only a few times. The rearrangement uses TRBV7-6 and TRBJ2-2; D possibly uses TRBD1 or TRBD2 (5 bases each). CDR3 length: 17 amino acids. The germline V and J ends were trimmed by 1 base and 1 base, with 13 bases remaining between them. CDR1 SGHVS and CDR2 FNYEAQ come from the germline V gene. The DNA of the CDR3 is TGTGCCAGCAGCTTAGAACGTACGGGGCTGAACACCGGGGAGCTGTTTTTT. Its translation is CASSLERTGLNTGELFF.

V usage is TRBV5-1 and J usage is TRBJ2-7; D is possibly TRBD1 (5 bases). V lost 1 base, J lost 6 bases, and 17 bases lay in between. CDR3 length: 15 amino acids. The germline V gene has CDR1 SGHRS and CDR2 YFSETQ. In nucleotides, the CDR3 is TGCGCCAGCAGCTTGTCCAGGCAGGGTCGAGGCGAGCAGTACTTC. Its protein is CASSLSRQGRGEQYF.

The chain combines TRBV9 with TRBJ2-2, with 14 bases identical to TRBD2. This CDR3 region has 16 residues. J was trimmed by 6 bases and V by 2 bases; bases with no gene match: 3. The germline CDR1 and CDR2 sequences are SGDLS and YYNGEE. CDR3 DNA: TGTGCCAGCAGCGTCCCGGGACTAGCGGGAGCCGGGGAGCTGTTTTTT. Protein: CASSVPGLAGAGELFF.

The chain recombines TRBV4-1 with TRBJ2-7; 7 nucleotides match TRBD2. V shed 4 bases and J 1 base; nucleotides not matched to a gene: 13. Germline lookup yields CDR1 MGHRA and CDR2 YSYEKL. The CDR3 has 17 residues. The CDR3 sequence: CASSPYVVSGKSYEQYF. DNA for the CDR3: TGCGCCAGCAGCCCGTACGTGGTCAGCGGGAAATCCTACGAGCAGTACTTC.

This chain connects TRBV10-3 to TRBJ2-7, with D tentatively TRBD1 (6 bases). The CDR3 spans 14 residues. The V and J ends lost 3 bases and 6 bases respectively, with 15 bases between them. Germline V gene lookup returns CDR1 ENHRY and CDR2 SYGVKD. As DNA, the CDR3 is TGTGCCATCAGTGATGTGGGTTTGGGGGCCGAGCAGTACTTC. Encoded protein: CAISDVGLGAEQYF.

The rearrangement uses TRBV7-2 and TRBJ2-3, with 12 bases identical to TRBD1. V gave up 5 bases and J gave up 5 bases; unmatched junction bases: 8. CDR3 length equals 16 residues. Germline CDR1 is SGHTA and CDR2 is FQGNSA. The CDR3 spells CASSNRDRGPGDTQYF. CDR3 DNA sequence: TGTGCCAGCAGCAACAGGGACAGGGGGCCAGGAGATACGCAGTATTTT.

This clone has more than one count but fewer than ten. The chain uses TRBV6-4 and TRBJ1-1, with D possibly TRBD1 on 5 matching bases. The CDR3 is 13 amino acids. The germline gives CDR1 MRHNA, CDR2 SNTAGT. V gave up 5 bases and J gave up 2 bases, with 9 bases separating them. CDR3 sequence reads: CASSPGQNTEAFF. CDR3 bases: TGTGCCAGCAGTCCCGGACAAAACACTGAAGCTTTCTTT.

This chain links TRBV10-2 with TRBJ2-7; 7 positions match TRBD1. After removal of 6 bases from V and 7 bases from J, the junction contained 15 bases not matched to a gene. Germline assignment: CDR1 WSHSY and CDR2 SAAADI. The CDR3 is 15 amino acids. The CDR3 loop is CASRRATGIREEQYF. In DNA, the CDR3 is TGCGCCAGCAGAAGAGCGACAGGGATAAGGGAAGAGCAGTACTTC.

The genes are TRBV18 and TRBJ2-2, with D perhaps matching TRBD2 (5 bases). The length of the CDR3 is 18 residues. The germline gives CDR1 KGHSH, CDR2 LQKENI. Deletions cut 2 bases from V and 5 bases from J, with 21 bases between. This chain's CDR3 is CASSPVETGWSRTGELFF. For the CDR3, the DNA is TGTGCCAGCTCACCAGTGGAAACGGGGTGGTCGAGGACCGGGGAGCTGTTTTTT.

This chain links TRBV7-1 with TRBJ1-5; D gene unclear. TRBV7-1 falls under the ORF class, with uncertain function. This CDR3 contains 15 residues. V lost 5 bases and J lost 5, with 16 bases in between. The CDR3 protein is CASSPVRRTDQPQHF. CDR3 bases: TGTGCCAGCAGCCCGGTCAGGAGGACGGATCAGCCCCAGCATTTT.

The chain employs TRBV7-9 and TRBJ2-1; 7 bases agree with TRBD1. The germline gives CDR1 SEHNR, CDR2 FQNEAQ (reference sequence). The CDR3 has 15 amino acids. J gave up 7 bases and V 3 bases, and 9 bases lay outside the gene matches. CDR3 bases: TGTGCCAGCAGCTTGGCTACAGGGGTGGGAAATGAGCAGTTCTTC. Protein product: CASSLATGVGNEQFF.

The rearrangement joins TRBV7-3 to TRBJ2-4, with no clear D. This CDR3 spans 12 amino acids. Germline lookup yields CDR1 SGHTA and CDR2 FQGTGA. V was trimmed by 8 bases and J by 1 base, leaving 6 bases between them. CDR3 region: CASPDAKNIQYF. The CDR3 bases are TGTGCCAGCCCCGATGCCAAAAACATTCAGTACTTC.

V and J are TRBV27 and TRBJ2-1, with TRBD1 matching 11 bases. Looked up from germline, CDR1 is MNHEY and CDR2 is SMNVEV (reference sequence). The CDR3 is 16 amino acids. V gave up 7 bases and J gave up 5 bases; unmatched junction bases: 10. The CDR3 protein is CASTGQGAGEDNEQFF. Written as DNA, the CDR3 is TGTGCCAGCACCGGACAGGGGGCGGGGGAAGACAATGAGCAGTTCTTC.

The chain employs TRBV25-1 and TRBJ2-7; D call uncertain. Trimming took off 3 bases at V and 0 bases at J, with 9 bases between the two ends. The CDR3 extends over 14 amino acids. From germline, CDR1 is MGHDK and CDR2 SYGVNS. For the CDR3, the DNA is TGTGCCAGCAGTGACCCGACGAGCTCCTACGAGCAGTACTTC. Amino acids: CASSDPTSSYEQYF.

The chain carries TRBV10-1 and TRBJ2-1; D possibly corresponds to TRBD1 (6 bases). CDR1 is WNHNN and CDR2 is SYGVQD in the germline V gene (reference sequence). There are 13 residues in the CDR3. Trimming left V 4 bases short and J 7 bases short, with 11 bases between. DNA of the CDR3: TGCGCCAGCAGTGCAACAGGGTGGAATGAGCAGTTCTTC. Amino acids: CASSATGWNEQFF.

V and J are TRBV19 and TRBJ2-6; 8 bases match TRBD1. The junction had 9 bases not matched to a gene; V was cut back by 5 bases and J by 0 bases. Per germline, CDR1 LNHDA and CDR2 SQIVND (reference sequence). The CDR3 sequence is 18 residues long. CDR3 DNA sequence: TGTGCCAGTAGTGACCTCAGGGGGCATAGCTCTGGGGCCAACGTCCTGACTTTC. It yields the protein CASSDLRGHSSGANVLTF.

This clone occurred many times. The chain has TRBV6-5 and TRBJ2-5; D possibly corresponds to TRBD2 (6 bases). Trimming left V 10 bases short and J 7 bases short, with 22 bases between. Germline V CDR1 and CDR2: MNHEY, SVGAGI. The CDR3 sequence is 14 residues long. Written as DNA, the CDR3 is TGTGCCACCCAAGGGACTGCGCAGCAGGGGACCCAGTACTTC. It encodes CATQGTAQQGTQYF.

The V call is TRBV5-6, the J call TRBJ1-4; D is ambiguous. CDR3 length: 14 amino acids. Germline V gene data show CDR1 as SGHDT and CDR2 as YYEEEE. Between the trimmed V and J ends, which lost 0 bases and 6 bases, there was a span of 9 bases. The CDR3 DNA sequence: TGTGCCAGCAGCTTGGCCGGGGAGGATGAAAAACTGTTTTTT. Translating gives CASSLAGEDEKLFF.

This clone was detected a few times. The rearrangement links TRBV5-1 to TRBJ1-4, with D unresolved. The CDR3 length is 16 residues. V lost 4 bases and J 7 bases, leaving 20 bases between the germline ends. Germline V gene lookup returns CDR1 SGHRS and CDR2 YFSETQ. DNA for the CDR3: TGCGCCAGCAGCCCCGACGGACGCTCCAGCGGTGAAAAACTGTTTTTT. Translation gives CASSPDGRSSGEKLFF.

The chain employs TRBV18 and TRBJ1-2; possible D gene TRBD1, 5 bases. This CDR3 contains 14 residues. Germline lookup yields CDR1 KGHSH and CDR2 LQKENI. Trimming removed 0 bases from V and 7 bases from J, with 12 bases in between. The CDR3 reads CASSPPEGRRGYTF. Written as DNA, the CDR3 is TGTGCCAGCTCACCACCGGAGGGGCGGCGTGGCTACACCTTC.